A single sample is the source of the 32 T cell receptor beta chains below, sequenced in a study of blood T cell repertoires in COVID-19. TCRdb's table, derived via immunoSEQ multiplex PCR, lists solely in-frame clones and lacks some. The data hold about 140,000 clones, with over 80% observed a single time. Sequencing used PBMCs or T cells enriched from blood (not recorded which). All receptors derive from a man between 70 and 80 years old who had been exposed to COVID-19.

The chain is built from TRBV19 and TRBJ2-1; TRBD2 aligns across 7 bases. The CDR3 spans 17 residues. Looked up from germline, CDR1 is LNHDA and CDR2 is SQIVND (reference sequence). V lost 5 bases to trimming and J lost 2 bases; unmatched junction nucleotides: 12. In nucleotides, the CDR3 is TGTGCCAGTAGTCCCCGCGATAGAGCGGGACCCTACAATGAGCAGTTCTTC. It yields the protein CASSPRDRAGPYNEQFF. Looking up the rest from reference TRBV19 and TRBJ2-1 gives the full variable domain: DGGITQSPKYLFRKEGQNVTLSCEQNLNHDAMYWYRQDPGQGLRLIYYSQIVNDFQKGDIAEGYSVSREKKESFPLTVTSAQKNPTAFYLCASSPRDRAGPYNEQFFGPGTRLTVL.

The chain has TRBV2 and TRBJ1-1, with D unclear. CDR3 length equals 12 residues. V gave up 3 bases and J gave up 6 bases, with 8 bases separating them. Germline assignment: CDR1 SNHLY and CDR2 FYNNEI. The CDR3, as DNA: TGTGCCAGCAGTGATTTCCGGGCTGAAGCTTTCTTT. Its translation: CASSDFRAEAFF.

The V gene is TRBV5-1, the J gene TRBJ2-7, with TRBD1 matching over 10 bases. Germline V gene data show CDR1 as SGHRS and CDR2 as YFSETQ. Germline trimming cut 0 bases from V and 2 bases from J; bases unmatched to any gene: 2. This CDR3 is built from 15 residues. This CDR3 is CASSLEGQGPYEQYF. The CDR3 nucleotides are TGCGCCAGCAGCTTGGAGGGACAGGGGCCCTACGAGCAGTACTTC.

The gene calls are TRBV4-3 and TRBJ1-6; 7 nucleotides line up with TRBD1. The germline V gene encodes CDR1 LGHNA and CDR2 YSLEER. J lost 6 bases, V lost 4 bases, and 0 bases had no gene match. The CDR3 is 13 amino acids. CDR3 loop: CASSRDSNSPLHF. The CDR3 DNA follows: TGCGCCAGCAGCCGGGACAGTAATTCACCCCTCCACTTT.

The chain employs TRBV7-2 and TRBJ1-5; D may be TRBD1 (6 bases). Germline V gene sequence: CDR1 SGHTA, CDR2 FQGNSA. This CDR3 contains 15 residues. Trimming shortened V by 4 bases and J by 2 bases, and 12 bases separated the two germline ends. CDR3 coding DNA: TGTGCCAGCAGCTCACAGGGTGGGGGCAATCAGCCCCAGCATTTT. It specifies CASSSQGGGNQPQHF.

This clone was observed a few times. The CDR3 DNA follows: TGTGCCAGCAGTGTGTCTAGGGGTTCCTACGAGCAGTACTTC. This translates into CASSVSRGSYEQYF. The chain employs TRBV2 and TRBJ2-7; a weak D match, TRBD1 (5 bases). V gave up 4 bases and J gave up 1 base, with 11 bases separating them. Germline CDR1 SNHLY, CDR2 FYNNEI. The CDR3 consists of 14 residues.

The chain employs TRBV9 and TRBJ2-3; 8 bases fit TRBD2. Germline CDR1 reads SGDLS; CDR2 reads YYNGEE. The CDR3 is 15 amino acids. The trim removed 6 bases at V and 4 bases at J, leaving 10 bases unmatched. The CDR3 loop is CASTGGAGAADTQYF. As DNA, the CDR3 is TGTGCCAGCACAGGTGGAGCGGGAGCAGCAGATACGCAGTATTTT.

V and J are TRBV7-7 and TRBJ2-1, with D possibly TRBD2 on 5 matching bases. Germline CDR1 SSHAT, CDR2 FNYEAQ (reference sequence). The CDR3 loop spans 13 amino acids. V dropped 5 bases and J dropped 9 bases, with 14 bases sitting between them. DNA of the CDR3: TGTGCCAGCAGCCCAGAGGTAGGACTTGAGCAGTTCTTC. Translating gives CASSPEVGLEQFF. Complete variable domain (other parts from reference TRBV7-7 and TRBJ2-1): GAGVSQSPRYKVTKRGQDVTLRCDPISSHATLYWYQQALGQGPEFLTYFNYEAQPDKSGLPSDRFSAERPEGSISTLTIQRTEQRDSAMYRCASSPEVGLEQFFGPGTRLTVL.

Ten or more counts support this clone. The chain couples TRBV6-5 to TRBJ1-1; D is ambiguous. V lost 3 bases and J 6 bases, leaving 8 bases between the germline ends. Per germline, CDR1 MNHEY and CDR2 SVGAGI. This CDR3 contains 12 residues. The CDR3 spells CASSYGPSEAFF. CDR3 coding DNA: TGTGCCAGCAGTTATGGCCCGTCTGAAGCTTTCTTT.

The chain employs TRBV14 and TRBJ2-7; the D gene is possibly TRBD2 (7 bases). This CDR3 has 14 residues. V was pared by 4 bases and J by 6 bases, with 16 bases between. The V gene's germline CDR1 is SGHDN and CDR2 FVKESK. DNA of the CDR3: TGTGCCAGCAGCCCCCCTTCGGGGGGCCTCGAGCAGTACTTC. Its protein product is CASSPPSGGLEQYF.

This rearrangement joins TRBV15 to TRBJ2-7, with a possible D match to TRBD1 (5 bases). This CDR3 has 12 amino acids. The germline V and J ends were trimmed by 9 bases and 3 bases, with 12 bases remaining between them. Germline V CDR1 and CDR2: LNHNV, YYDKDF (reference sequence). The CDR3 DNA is TGTGCCACATCGATGGACAACTACGAGCAGTACTTC. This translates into CATSMDNYEQYF.

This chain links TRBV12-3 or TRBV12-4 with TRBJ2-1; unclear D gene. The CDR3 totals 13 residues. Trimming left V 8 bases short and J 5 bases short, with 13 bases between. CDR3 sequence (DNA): TGTGCCAGCCAACCCGTGAACAACAATGAGCAGTTCTTC. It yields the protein CASQPVNNNEQFF.

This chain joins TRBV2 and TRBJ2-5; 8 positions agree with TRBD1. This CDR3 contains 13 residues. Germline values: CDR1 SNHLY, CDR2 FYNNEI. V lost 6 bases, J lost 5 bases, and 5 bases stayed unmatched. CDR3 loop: CASRADREETQYF. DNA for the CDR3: TGTGCCAGCAGGGCGGACAGGGAGGAGACCCAGTACTTC. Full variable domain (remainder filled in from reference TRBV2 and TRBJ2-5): EPEVTQTPSHQVTQMGQEVILRCVPISNHLYFYWYRQILGQKVEFLVSFYNNEISEKSEIFDDQFSVERPDGSNFTLKIRSTKLEDSAMYFCASRADREETQYFGPGTRLLVL.

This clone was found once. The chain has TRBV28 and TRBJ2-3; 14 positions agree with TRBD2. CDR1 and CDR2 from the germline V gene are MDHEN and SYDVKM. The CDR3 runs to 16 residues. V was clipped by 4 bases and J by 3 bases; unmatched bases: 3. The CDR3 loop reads CASSSGTSGRTDTQYF. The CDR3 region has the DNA TGTGCCAGCAGTTCGGGGACTAGCGGGAGAACAGATACGCAGTATTTT.

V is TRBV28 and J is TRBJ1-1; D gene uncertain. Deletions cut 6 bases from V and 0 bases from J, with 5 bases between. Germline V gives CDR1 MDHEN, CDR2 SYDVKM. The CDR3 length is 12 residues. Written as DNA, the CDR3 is TGTGCCAGCAGCTGGCTGAACACTGAAGCTTTCTTT. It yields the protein CASSWLNTEAFF.

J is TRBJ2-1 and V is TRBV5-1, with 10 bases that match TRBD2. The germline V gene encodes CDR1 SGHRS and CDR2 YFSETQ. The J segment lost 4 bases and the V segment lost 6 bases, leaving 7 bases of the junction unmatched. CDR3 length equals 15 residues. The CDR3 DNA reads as TGCGCCAGCATCGCTACGACTAGCGGGTACAATGAGCAGTTCTTC. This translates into CASIATTSGYNEQFF.

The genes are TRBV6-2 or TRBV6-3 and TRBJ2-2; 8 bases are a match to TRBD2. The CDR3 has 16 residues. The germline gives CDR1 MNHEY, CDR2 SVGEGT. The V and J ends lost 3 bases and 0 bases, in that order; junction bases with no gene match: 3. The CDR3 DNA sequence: TGTGCCAGCAGTTATCATAGCGGGGCGAACACCGGGGAGCTGTTTTTT. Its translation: CASSYHSGANTGELFF.

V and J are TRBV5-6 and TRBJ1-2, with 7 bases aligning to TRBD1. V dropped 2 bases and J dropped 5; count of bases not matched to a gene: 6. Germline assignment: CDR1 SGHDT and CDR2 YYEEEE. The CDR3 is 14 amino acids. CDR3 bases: TGTGCCAGCAGCTTTGACAGGGTAGCATATGGCTACACCTTC. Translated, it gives CASSFDRVAYGYTF.

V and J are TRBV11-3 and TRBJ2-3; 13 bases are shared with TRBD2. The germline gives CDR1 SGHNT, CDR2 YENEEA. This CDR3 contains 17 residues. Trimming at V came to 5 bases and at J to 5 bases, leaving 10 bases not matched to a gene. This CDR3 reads CASSGYTSGGAVDTQYF. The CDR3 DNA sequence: TGTGCCAGCAGCGGATATACTAGCGGGGGGGCCGTAGATACGCAGTATTTT.

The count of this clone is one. The CDR3 region has the DNA TGTGCCAGCAGCAAAAGAACGGGTAGCAATCAGCCCCAGCATTTT. As protein: CASSKRTGSNQPQHF. The chain has TRBV21-1 and TRBJ1-5. TRBV21-1 is assigned pseudogene status. The CDR3 consists of 15 residues.

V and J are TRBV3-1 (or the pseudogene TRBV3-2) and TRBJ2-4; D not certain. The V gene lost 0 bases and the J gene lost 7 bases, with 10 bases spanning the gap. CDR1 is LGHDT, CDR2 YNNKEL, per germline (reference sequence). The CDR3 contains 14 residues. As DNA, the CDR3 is TGTGCCAGCAGCCAAGATTTTGCGAGGAACATTCAGTACTTC. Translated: CASSQDFARNIQYF.

The CDR3 coding sequence is TGTGCCAGCAGTTACTCGGGCACCGTGAACACTGAAGCTTTCTTT. This gives the protein CASSYSGTVNTEAFF. The chain recombines TRBV6-5 with TRBJ1-1; D not resolved. This CDR3 comprises 15 residues. The germline V gene has CDR1 MNHEY and CDR2 SVGAGI. The V gene lost 0 bases and the J gene lost 0 bases, with 8 bases spanning the gap.

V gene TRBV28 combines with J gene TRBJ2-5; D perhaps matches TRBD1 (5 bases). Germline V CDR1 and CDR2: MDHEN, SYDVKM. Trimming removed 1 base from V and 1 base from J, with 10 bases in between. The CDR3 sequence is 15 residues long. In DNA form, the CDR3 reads TGTGCCAGCAGTTTATCAGGCAGGGCCCAAGAGACCCAGTACTTC. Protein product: CASSLSGRAQETQYF.

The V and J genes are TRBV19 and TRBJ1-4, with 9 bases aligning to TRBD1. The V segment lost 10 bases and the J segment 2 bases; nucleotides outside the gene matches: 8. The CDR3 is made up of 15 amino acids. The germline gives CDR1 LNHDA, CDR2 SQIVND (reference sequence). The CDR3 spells CATRDRAGTNEKLFF. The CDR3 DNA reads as TGTGCCACCCGGGACAGGGCGGGGACTAATGAAAAACTGTTTTTT.

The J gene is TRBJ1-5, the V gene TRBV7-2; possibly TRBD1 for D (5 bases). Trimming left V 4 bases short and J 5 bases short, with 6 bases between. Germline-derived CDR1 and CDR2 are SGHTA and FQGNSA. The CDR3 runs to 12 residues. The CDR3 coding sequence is TGTGCCAGCAGCTCACAGGATCAGCCCCAGCATTTT. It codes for CASSSQDQPQHF. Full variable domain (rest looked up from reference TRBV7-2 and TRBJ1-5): GAGVSQSPSNKVTEKGKDVELRCDPISGHTALYWYRQSLGQGLEFLIYFQGNSAPDKSGLPSDRFSAERTGGSVSTLTIQRTQQEDSAVYLCASSSQDQPQHFGDGTRLSIL.

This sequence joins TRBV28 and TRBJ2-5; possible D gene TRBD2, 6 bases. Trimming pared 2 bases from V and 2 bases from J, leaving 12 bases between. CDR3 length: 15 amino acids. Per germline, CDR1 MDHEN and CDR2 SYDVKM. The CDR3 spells CASSLRGNVQETQYF. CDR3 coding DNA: TGTGCCAGCAGTTTACGGGGGAACGTTCAAGAGACCCAGTACTTC.

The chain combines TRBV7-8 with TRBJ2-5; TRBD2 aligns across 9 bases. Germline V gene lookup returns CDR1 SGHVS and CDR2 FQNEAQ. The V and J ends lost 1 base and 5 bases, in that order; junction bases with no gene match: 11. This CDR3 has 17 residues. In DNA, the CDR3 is TGTGCCAGCAGCTTAGTTGCGGGAGCGGGGGGCCCCGAGACCCAGTACTTC. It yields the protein CASSLVAGAGGPETQYF. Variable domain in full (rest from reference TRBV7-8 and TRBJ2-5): GAGVSQSPRYKVAKRGQDVALRCDPISGHVSLFWYQQALGQGPEFLTYFQNEAQLDKSGLPSDRFFAERPEGSVSTLKIQRTQQEDSAVYLCASSLVAGAGGPETQYFGPGTRLLVL.

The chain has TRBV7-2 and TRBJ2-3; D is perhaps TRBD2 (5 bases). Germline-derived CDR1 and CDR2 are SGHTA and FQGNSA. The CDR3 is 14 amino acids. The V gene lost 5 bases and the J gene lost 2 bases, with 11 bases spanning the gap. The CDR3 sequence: CASSGGPSTDTQYF. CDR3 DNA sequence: TGTGCCAGCAGCGGAGGCCCGTCCACAGATACGCAGTATTTT.

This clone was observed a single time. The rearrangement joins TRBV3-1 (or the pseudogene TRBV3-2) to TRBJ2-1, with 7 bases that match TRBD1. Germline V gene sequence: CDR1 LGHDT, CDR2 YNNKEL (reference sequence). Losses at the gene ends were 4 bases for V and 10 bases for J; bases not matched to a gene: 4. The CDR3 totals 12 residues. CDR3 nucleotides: TGTGCCAGCAGCCCCCGGACAGGAGAGCAGTTCTTC. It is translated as CASSPRTGEQFF.

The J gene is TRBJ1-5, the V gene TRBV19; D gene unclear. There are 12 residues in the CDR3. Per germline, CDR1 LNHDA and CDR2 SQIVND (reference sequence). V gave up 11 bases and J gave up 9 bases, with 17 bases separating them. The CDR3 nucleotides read TGTGCCCCTAGGGCGGGCAAATGGCCCCAGCATTTT. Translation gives CAPRAGKWPQHF.

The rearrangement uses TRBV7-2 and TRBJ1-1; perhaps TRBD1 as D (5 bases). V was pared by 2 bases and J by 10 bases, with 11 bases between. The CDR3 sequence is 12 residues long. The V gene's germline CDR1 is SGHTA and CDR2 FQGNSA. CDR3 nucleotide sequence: TGTGCCAGCAGCTTAAGCAGGGTAGCAGCTTTCTTT. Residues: CASSLSRVAAFF.

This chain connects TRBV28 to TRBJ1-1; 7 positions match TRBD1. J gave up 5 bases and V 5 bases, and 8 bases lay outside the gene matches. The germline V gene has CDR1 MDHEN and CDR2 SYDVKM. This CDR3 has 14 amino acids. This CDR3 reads CASSEDRVGTEAFF. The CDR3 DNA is TGTGCCAGCAGTGAAGACAGGGTAGGGACTGAAGCTTTCTTT.